The sequence of this T cell receptor beta chain was determined in a study of shared clonotypes between healthy human individuals. Method: immunoSEQ multiplex PCR; TCRdb's copy keeps in-frame clones and lacks some. The table lists some 2,400,000 clones, 90% to 96% of them singletons, with 0.13% in the top ten. The germline gives CDR1 SGHDT, CDR2 YYEEEE. The CDR3 contains 16 residues. V gave up 0 bases and J gave up 4 bases, with 16 bases separating them. Sequenced sample: naive CD4+ T cells sorted from blood. As to subset: CD45RA+ positively selected. The source is a man aged 18 to 29 in good health. V gene TRBV5-6 combines with J gene TRBJ2-5, with no clear D. The CDR3 nucleotides are TGTGCCAGCAGCTTGGAGTTATTCGGGTTGCGAGAGACCCAGTACTTC. It encodes CASSLELFGLRETQYF. Complete variable domain (other parts from reference TRBV5-6 and TRBJ2-5): DAGVTQSPTHLIKTRGQQVTLRCSPKSGHDTVSWYQQALGQGPQFIFQYYEEEERQRGNFPDRFSGHQFPNYSSELNVNALLLGDSALYLCASSLELFGLRETQYFGPGTRLLVL.